This TCR delta chain was sequenced for a study of human gamma delta and Vdelta1 T cells. TCRdb reprocessed the PCR reads using CATT. This table holds some 4,000 delta-chain clones, approximately 24% found once. CDR1 and CDR2 from the germline V gene are TSWWSYY and QGS. The CDR3 spans 19 residues. A remark on this clone: A junction end diverges from the germline sequence, so it may reflect a read error.

The sequence was collected from a human donor in good health. The chain carries TRDV1 and TRDJ1, with TRDD3 matching 9 bases. Input material: naive CD27+ Vdelta1 gamma-delta T cells from blood. The CDR3 is CALGVSLPPLLGDTVKLIF. The CDR3 nucleotides read TGTGCTCTTGGGGTGTCCCTTCCTCCTTTACTGGGGGACACCGTTAAACTCATCTTT.